These T cell receptor beta chains were read from a single sample in a study of blood T cell repertoires in COVID-19. The method was immunoSEQ multiplex PCR; TCRdb's version includes in-frame clones alone and lacks a portion of them. The sample has 150,000 to 180,000 clones; roughly four fifths are singletons. Sequencing was carried out using peripheral blood. The receptor set was obtained from a woman older than 75 with acute or convalescent COVID-19. The CDR3 runs from the conserved cysteine through the conserved F or W. The D gene is left open where the match is weak. Size values are once, few and many counts, or a class for expanded clones, and some rows have none.

d_gene: .
v_gene: TRBV10-1
abundance: .
j_gene: TRBJ2-2
CDR3aa: CASSGPGTLSGELFF
CDR3nt: TGCGCCAGCAGTGGCCCCGGGACACTCTCCGGGGAGCTGTTTTTT

d_gene: TRBD1
v_gene: TRBV10-3
abundance: .
j_gene: TRBJ2-2
CDR3aa: CAISDASTGTAGELFF
CDR3nt: TGTGCCATCAGTGACGCCTCGACAGGGACGGCCGGGGAGCTGTTTTTT

d_gene: TRBD1
v_gene: TRBV29-1
abundance: .
j_gene: TRBJ1-1
CDR3aa: CSVVDRGLTEAFF
CDR3nt: TGCAGCGTTGTGGACAGGGGGCTTACTGAAGCTTTCTTT

d_gene: .
v_gene: TRBV9
abundance: .
j_gene: TRBJ1-1
CDR3aa: CASTPGNTEAFF
CDR3nt: TGTGCCAGCACTCCAGGGAACACTGAAGCTTTCTTT

d_gene: TRBD1
v_gene: TRBV12-3/TRBV12-4
abundance: .
j_gene: TRBJ2-1
CDR3aa: CASSPASATGVF
CDR3nt: TGTGCCAGCAGCCCCGCCTCGGCCACAGGGGTCTTC

d_gene: TRBD1
v_gene: TRBV4-3
abundance: once
j_gene: TRBJ1-3
CDR3aa: CASSQGVATGAGNTIYF
CDR3nt: TGCGCCAGCAGCCAAGGGGTGGCGACAGGGGCTGGAAACACCATATATTTT

d_gene: .
v_gene: TRBV6-5
abundance: .
j_gene: TRBJ1-5
CDR3aa: CASSYRDTYQPQHF
CDR3nt: TGTGCCAGCAGTTACCGGGACACATATCAGCCCCAGCATTTT

d_gene: TRBD1
v_gene: TRBV2
abundance: .
j_gene: TRBJ1-2
CDR3aa: CASTAEGAGGYTF
CDR3nt: TGTGCCAGCACCGCGGAGGGGGCGGGGGGCTACACCTTC

d_gene: .
v_gene: TRBV12-1
abundance: .
j_gene: TRBJ1-3
CDR3aa: CATPISGTYSGNTIYF
CDR3nt: TGTGCCACCCCAATATCCGGGACTTACTCTGGAAACACCATATATTTT

d_gene: TRBD2
v_gene: TRBV14
abundance: few
j_gene: TRBJ2-7
CDR3aa: CASSHRTGLAVHEQYF
CDR3nt: TGTGCCAGCAGCCACAGAACGGGACTAGCGGTTCACGAGCAGTACTTC

d_gene: TRBD1
v_gene: TRBV5-1
abundance: few
j_gene: TRBJ1-2
CDR3aa: CASSSGQVNYGYTF
CDR3nt: TGCGCCAGCAGCTCCGGACAGGTCAACTATGGCTACACCTTC

d_gene: .
v_gene: TRBV12-3/TRBV12-4
abundance: .
j_gene: TRBJ2-7
CDR3aa: CASSLGGSYEQYF
CDR3nt: TGTGCCAGCAGTTTGGGGGGATCCTACGAGCAGTACTTC

d_gene: .
v_gene: TRBV2
abundance: few
j_gene: TRBJ1-2
CDR3aa: CASSLQENYGYTF
CDR3nt: TGTGCCAGCAGTTTACAGGAAAACTATGGCTACACCTTC

d_gene: TRBD1
v_gene: TRBV18
abundance: .
j_gene: TRBJ2-7
CDR3aa: CASSPTGVYEQYF
CDR3nt: TGTGCCAGCTCACCCACAGGGGTTTACGAGCAGTACTTC

d_gene: .
v_gene: TRBV1
abundance: few
j_gene: TRBJ2-7
CDR3aa: CTSSQDGRYEQYF
CDR3nt: TGCACCAGCAGCCAAGACGGGAGATACGAGCAGTACTTC

d_gene: TRBD1
v_gene: TRBV5-1
abundance: .
j_gene: TRBJ1-1
CDR3aa: CASKRDRANTEAFF
CDR3nt: TGCGCCAGCAAGAGGGACAGGGCCAACACTGAAGCTTTCTTT

d_gene: TRBD1
v_gene: TRBV20-1
abundance: .
j_gene: TRBJ1-2
CDR3aa: CSASTGGYGYTF
CDR3nt: TGCAGTGCTAGTACAGGGGGTTATGGCTACACCTTC

d_gene: .
v_gene: TRBV24-1
abundance: once
j_gene: TRBJ2-5
CDR3aa: CATSDSRGKTQYF
CDR3nt: TGTGCCACCAGTGATTCTAGGGGAAAGACCCAGTACTTC

d_gene: TRBD1
v_gene: TRBV3-1/TRBV3-2
abundance: .
j_gene: TRBJ1-2
CDR3aa: CASSQDRTGGRGHYYGYTF
CDR3nt: TGTGCCAGCAGCCAAGATCGAACGGGGGGCAGGGGGCATTACTATGGCTACACCTTC

d_gene: TRBD1
v_gene: TRBV6-2/TRBV6-3
abundance: .
j_gene: TRBJ1-1
CDR3aa: CASSSRGFSEAFF
CDR3nt: TGTGCCAGCAGTTCCAGGGGGTTTTCTGAAGCTTTCTTT

d_gene: .
v_gene: TRBV9
abundance: few
j_gene: TRBJ2-1
CDR3aa: CASSAIEGPSYNEQFF
CDR3nt: TGTGCCAGCAGCGCCATAGAGGGCCCCTCCTACAATGAGCAGTTCTTC

d_gene: .
v_gene: TRBV6-1
abundance: .
j_gene: TRBJ1-4
CDR3aa: CASSDGDEGTNEKLFF
CDR3nt: TGTGCCAGCAGTGATGGTGACGAGGGGACAAATGAAAAACTGTTTTTT

d_gene: .
v_gene: TRBV2
abundance: .
j_gene: TRBJ1-1
CDR3aa: CARKNRITEAFF
CDR3nt: TGTGCCAGAAAAAACAGGATCACTGAAGCTTTCTTT

d_gene: TRBD1
v_gene: TRBV19
abundance: once
j_gene: TRBJ2-3
CDR3aa: CARRQGPHSYTDTQYF
CDR3nt: TGTGCCAGAAGACAGGGGCCCCATAGTTACACAGATACGCAGTATTTT

d_gene: TRBD1
v_gene: TRBV18
abundance: few
j_gene: TRBJ1-6
CDR3aa: CASSPTGGRVNSPLHF
CDR3nt: TGTGCCAGCTCACCAACAGGGGGTCGGGTCAATTCACCCCTCCACTTT

d_gene: TRBD2
v_gene: TRBV5-1
abundance: once
j_gene: TRBJ2-7
CDR3aa: CASSSGTSGRAGLYEQYF
CDR3nt: TGCGCCAGCAGCTCCGGGACTAGCGGGAGGGCGGGACTCTACGAGCAGTACTTC

d_gene: TRBD2
v_gene: TRBV3-1/TRBV3-2
abundance: .
j_gene: TRBJ2-7
CDR3aa: CASSPTGLAGGEQYF
CDR3nt: TGTGCCAGCAGCCCAACCGGACTAGCGGGAGGAGAGCAGTACTTC

d_gene: .
v_gene: TRBV6-2/TRBV6-3
abundance: once
j_gene: TRBJ2-1
CDR3aa: CASSYSGQTRPEQFF
CDR3nt: TGTGCCAGCAGTTACTCGGGGCAGACGAGACCAGAGCAGTTCTTC

d_gene: TRBD1
v_gene: TRBV7-6
abundance: .
j_gene: TRBJ1-2
CDR3aa: CASSEAGTGAGGYTF
CDR3nt: TGTGCCAGCAGCGAGGCCGGGACAGGGGCTGGCGGCTACACCTTC

d_gene: TRBD1
v_gene: TRBV6-6
abundance: .
j_gene: TRBJ1-1
CDR3aa: CASKTGQKNTEAFF
CDR3nt: TGTGCCAGCAAAACGGGACAGAAGAACACTGAAGCTTTCTTT

d_gene: .
v_gene: TRBV4-3
abundance: .
j_gene: TRBJ1-1
CDR3aa: CASSQDRASTEAFF
CDR3nt: TGCGCCAGCAGCCAAGACAGGGCAAGCACTGAAGCTTTCTTT

d_gene: .
v_gene: TRBV2
abundance: once
j_gene: TRBJ1-1
CDR3aa: CASIVNRVGNTEAFF
CDR3nt: TGTGCCAGCATTGTCAACAGGGTGGGGAACACTGAAGCTTTCTTT

d_gene: .
v_gene: TRBV2
abundance: .
j_gene: TRBJ1-1
CDR3aa: CASSSDSPAEAFF
CDR3nt: TGTGCCAGCAGCTCCGACTCACCCGCTGAAGCTTTCTTT

d_gene: .
v_gene: TRBV14
abundance: once
j_gene: TRBJ2-3
CDR3aa: CASSPLGPSTDTQYF
CDR3nt: TGTGCCAGCAGCCCCTTGGGCCCAAGCACAGATACGCAGTATTTT

d_gene: .
v_gene: TRBV9
abundance: once
j_gene: TRBJ2-1
CDR3aa: CASSPPGTGLYNEQFF
CDR3nt: TGTGCCAGCAGCCCACCCGGCACAGGGTTGTACAATGAGCAGTTCTTC

d_gene: TRBD2
v_gene: TRBV14
abundance: .
j_gene: TRBJ2-1
CDR3aa: CASSHLAGGPSNEQFF
CDR3nt: TGTGCCAGCAGCCATCTAGCGGGAGGGCCGAGCAATGAGCAGTTCTTC

d_gene: .
v_gene: TRBV27
abundance: .
j_gene: TRBJ2-1
CDR3aa: CASSTRNEQFF
CDR3nt: TGTGCCAGCAGCACGCGGAATGAGCAGTTCTTC

d_gene: TRBD1
v_gene: TRBV5-4
abundance: .
j_gene: TRBJ1-1
CDR3aa: CASSWGQGGDTEAFF
CDR3nt: TGTGCCAGCAGCTGGGGACAGGGAGGGGACACTGAAGCTTTCTTT

d_gene: .
v_gene: TRBV18
abundance: .
j_gene: TRBJ1-2
CDR3aa: CASSPRGEGYGYTF
CDR3nt: TGTGCCAGCTCACCACGAGGAGAAGGCTATGGCTACACCTTC

d_gene: TRBD1
v_gene: TRBV2
abundance: .
j_gene: TRBJ2-1
CDR3aa: CASSEVTGGARNEQFF
CDR3nt: TGTGCCAGCAGTGAAGTGACAGGGGGCGCGAGGAATGAGCAGTTCTTC

d_gene: TRBD1
v_gene: TRBV7-8
abundance: .
j_gene: TRBJ1-1
CDR3aa: CASSLVQGASAEAFF
CDR3nt: TGTGCCAGCAGCTTAGTACAGGGGGCGTCCGCTGAAGCTTTCTTT

d_gene: .
v_gene: TRBV30
abundance: .
j_gene: TRBJ1-2
CDR3aa: CAWSSQLNYGYTF
CDR3nt: TGTGCCTGGAGCAGTCAGTTGAACTATGGCTACACCTTC

d_gene: TRBD1
v_gene: TRBV19
abundance: .
j_gene: TRBJ1-4
CDR3aa: CASSRTGGPRQELFF
CDR3nt: TGTGCCAGTAGCCGGACAGGGGGCCCCCGTCAGGAACTGTTTTTT

d_gene: TRBD1
v_gene: TRBV5-1
abundance: .
j_gene: TRBJ1-2
CDR3aa: CASSLVPTGADYGYTF
CDR3nt: TGCGCCAGCAGCTTGGTCCCGACAGGGGCGGACTATGGCTACACCTTC

d_gene: .
v_gene: TRBV5-1
abundance: few
j_gene: TRBJ1-2
CDR3aa: CASRTENYGYTF
CDR3nt: TGCGCCAGCAGAACTGAAAACTATGGCTACACCTTC

d_gene: .
v_gene: TRBV2
abundance: .
j_gene: TRBJ1-1
CDR3aa: CASTGVVNEAFF
CDR3nt: TGTGCCAGCACGGGGGTTGTAAATGAAGCTTTCTTT

d_gene: TRBD2
v_gene: TRBV6-2/TRBV6-3
abundance: .
j_gene: TRBJ2-6
CDR3aa: CASSQLATGANVLTF
CDR3nt: TGTGCCAGCAGTCAACTAGCGACTGGGGCCAACGTCCTGACTTTC

d_gene: .
v_gene: TRBV5-5
abundance: .
j_gene: TRBJ2-3
CDR3aa: CASSLDSGTDTQYF
CDR3nt: TGTGCCAGCAGCTTGGACAGTGGCACAGATACGCAGTATTTT

d_gene: .
v_gene: TRBV6-5
abundance: .
j_gene: TRBJ1-1
CDR3aa: CASSYQQGENEAFF
CDR3nt: TGTGCCAGCAGTTACCAGCAGGGTGAGAATGAAGCTTTCTTT

d_gene: .
v_gene: TRBV7-7
abundance: .
j_gene: TRBJ2-7
CDR3aa: CASSLASSGSYEQYF
CDR3nt: TGTGCCAGCAGCTTAGCCTCCTCAGGCTCCTACGAGCAGTACTTC

d_gene: .
v_gene: TRBV3-1/TRBV3-2
abundance: .
j_gene: TRBJ2-7
CDR3aa: CASSLRGYEQYF
CDR3nt: TGTGCCAGCAGCCTTAGGGGCTACGAGCAGTACTTC

d_gene: .
v_gene: TRBV2
abundance: .
j_gene: TRBJ2-7
CDR3aa: CASTKRGIYHEQYF
CDR3nt: TGTGCCAGCACTAAAAGGGGAATCTACCACGAGCAGTACTTC

d_gene: .
v_gene: TRBV2
abundance: few
j_gene: TRBJ1-6
CDR3aa: CASSEGTDANSPLHF
CDR3nt: TGTGCCAGCAGTGAAGGGACAGACGCTAATTCACCCCTCCACTTT